This T cell receptor beta chain emerged from a study of shared clonotypes between healthy human individuals. Regarding the study as a whole: In general, naive subsets displayed greater estimated richness than memory subsets did.

CDR3 size: 19 residues. The germline gives CDR1 MNHNS, CDR2 SASEGT. Trimming removed 4 bases from V and 1 base from J; junction bases left unmatched: 13. In regard to this clone: Its antigen is unknown.

Replicate sorted-subset PCRs were loaded with 150 to 250 ng DNA, 31,000 or so T cell genomes. Measured with immunoSEQ multiplex PCR; TCRdb has only the in-frame clones, and not every one. The table has about 1.1 million clones, roughly 80% seen once. Sample: memory CD4+ T cells from PBMCs. Subset noted: CD45RA-negative fraction. This receptor was taken from a man aged 18-30 years in good health. Some clones in this sample may be carry-over from other donors' samples. The chain employs TRBV6-1 and TRBJ1-2; 12 bases are a match to TRBD1. CDR3 region: CASSGLNRDRGRINYGYTF. The CDR3 DNA is TGTGCCAGCAGTGGCCTCAACCGGGACAGGGGGCGGATTAACTATGGCTACACCTTC.